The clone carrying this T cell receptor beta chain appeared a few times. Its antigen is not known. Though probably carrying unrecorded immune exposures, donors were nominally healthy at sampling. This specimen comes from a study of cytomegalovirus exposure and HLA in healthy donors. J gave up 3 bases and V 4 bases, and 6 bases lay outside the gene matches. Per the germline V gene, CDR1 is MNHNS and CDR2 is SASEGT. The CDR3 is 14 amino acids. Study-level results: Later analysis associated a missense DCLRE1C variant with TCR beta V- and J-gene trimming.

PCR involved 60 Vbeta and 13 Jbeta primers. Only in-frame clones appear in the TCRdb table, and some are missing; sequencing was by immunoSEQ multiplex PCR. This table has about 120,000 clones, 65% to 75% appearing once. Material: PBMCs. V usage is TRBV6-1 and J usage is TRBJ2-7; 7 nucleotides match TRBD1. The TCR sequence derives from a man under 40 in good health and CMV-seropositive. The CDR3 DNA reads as TGTGCCAGCAGTGTGACAGGGTTGGGCTACGAGCAGTACTTC. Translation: CASSVTGLGYEQYF.